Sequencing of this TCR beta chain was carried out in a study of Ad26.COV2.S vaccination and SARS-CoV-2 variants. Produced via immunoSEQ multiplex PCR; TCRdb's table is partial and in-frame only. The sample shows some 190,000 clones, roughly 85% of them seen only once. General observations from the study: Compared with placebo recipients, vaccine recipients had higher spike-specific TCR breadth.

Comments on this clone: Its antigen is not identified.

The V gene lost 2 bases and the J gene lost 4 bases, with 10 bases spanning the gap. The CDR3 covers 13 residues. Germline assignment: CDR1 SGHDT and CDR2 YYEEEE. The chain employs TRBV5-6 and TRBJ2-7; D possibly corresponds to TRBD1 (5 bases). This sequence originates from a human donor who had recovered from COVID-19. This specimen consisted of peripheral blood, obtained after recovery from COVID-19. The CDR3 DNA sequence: TGTGCCAGCAGCTTTACAGGAATTTACGAGCAGTACTTC. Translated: CASSFTGIYEQYF.